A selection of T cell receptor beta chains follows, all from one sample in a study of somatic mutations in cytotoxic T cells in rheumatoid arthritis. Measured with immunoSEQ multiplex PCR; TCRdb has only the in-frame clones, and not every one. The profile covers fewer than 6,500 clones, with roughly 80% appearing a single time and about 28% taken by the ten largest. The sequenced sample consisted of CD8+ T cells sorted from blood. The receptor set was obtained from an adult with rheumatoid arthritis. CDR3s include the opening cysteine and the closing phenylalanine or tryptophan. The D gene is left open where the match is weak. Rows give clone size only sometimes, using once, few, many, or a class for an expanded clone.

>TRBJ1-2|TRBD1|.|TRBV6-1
TGTGCCCTATACCCAGACAGGGAAACCTATGGCTACACCTTC
CALYPDRETYGYTF
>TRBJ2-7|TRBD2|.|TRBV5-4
TGTGCCAGCAGCTACCTAGCGGGGGCCTACGAGCAGTACTTC
CASSYLAGAYEQYF
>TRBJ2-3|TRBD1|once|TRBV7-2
TGTGCCAGCAGTTACGCGGACAGGCTTAGCACAGATACGCAGTATTTT
CASSYADRLSTDTQYF
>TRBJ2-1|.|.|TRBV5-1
TGCGCCAGCAGCCCGGGGCAGGCGTCCTACAATGAGCAGTTCTTC
CASSPGQASYNEQFF
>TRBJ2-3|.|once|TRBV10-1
TGCGCCAGCAGTGAAACCCCGGAGAAAGATACGCAGTATTTT
CASSETPEKDTQYF
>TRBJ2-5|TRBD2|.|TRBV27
TGTGCCAGCAGTTTTGGGGGGGAAGAGACCCAGTACTTC
CASSFGGEETQYF
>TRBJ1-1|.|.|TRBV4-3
TGCGCCAGCAGCCAAGTGGGAGGTAGTGAAGCTTTCTTT
CASSQVGGSEAFF
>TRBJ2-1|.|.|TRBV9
TGTGCCAGCAGCGTAGACTACTATTCCTACAATGAGCAGTTCTTC
CASSVDYYSYNEQFF
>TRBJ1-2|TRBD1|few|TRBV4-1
TGCGCCAGCAGCCAATCGACAGGGGGCAATGGCTACACCTTC
CASSQSTGGNGYTF
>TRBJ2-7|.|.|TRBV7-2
TGTGCCAGCAGCCCAGCGGAGGGTCCGTACGAGCAGTACTTC
CASSPAEGPYEQYF
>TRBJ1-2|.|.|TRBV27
TGTGCCAGCAGTCTTACCGCAGGGGCGAACTATGGCTACACCTTC
CASSLTAGANYGYTF
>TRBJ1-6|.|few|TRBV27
TGTGCCAGCAGTTCCCCAGGGGTATCACCCCTCCACTTT
CASSSPGVSPLHF
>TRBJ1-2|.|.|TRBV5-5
TGTGCCAGCAGCTTGGGGCCTTTAGGGGGGTCTAACTATGGCTACACCTTC
CASSLGPLGGSNYGYTF
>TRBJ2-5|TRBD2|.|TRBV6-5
TGTGCCAGCAGTTACGGGGGGGTAGGCGAGACCCAGTACTTC
CASSYGGVGETQYF
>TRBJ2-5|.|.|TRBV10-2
TGCGCCAGCAGTGTAGACATAGGCGGGACCCAGTACTTC
CASSVDIGGTQYF
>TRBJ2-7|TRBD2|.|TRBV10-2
TGCGCCAGCACCGACCCCCTAGCGGGCTCCTACGAGCAGTACTTC
CASTDPLAGSYEQYF
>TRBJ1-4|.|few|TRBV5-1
TGCGCCAGCAGCTTGGTAGCCAGTAGGGGAAAACTGTTTTTT
CASSLVASRGKLFF
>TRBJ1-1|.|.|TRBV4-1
TGCGCCAGCAGCCCAGATCGGTCGTGGACTGAAGCTTTCTTT
CASSPDRSWTEAFF
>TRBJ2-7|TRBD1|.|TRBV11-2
TGTGCCAGCAGCTTCCCACCGGGACAGGGAAGAGAGCAGTACTTC
CASSFPPGQGREQYF
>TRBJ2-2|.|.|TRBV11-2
TGTGCCAGCAGCTTAGATCAACCACATTTTGGCACCGGGGAGCTGTTTTTT
CASSLDQPHFGTGELFF
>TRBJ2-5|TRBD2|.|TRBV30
TGTGCCTGGAGTGTACTAGCGGGGGGGCGAGAGACCCAGTACTTC
CAWSVLAGGRETQYF
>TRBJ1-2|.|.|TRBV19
TGTGCCAGTATGTTGGGGGGGCATGGCTACACCTTC
CASMLGGHGYTF
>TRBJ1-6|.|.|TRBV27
TGTGCCGCAGGTGCCCGCTCCTATAATTCACCCCTCCACTTT
CAAGARSYNSPLHF
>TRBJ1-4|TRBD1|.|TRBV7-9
TGTGCCAGCAGCTCACCAGGGGGCCAGGAAAAACTGTTTTTT
CASSSPGGQEKLFF
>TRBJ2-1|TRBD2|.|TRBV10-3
TGTGCCATCAGTTACTCCCCTTCTCGGGGGGGCCCCTACAATGAGCAGTTCTTC
CAISYSPSRGGPYNEQFF
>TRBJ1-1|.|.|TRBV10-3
TGTGCCGTGGACGGTGAGAACACTGAAGCTTTCTTT
CAVDGENTEAFF
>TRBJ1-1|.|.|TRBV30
TGTGCCTGGACATTGGGTTACATGAACACTGAAGCTTTCTTT
CAWTLGYMNTEAFF
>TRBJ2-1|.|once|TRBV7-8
TGTGCCAGCAGCTTAGGACCTTACAATGAGCAGTTCTTC
CASSLGPYNEQFF
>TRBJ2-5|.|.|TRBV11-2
TGTGCCGGGGGCGGAGGCCCCCGGGGGGCCCAGTACTTC
CAGGGGPRGAQYF
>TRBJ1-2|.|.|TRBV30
TGTGCCTGCCCTAGGGGGGGCGCAGCTGGTGTCGGCTACACCTTC
CACPRGGAAGVGYTF
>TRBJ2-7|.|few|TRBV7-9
TGTGCCAGCAGCTTAGAGGTGACAGCCTACGAGCAGTACTTC
CASSLEVTAYEQYF
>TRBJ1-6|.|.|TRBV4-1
TGCGCCAGCAGCCAAGATAATTCACCCCTCCACTTT
CASSQDNSPLHF
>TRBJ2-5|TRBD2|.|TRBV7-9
TGTGCCAGCAGCTTAGTACTAGCGGGGTTTGAGACCCAGTACTTC
CASSLVLAGFETQYF
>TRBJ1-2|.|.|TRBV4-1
TGCGCCAGCAGCCTATACAGGCAAGGGGCGAACTATGGCTACACCTTC
CASSLYRQGANYGYTF
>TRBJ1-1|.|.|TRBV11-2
TGTGCCGGCAGCTTAGTTGGCGCTGAAGCTTTCTTT
CAGSLVGAEAFF
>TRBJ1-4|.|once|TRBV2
TGTGCCAGCAGTGAAGCTTGGGGGGGTGGTGAAAAACTGTTTTTT
CASSEAWGGGEKLFF
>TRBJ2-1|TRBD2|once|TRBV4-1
TGCGCCAGCAGCCTTCAGGGGAGCGGGGGGGCCGGGGAGCAGTTCTTC
CASSLQGSGGAGEQFF
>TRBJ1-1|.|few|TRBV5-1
TGCGCCAGTCATAATTTAGGGAACACTGAAGCTTTCTTT
CASHNLGNTEAFF
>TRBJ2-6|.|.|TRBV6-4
TGTGCCAGCAGTGAGAGGGACTTTAGCTCTGGGGCCAACGTCCTGACTTTC
CASSERDFSSGANVLTF
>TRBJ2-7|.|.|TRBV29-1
TGCAGCGTCTTTGGCAGGGGATACGAGCAGTACTTC
CSVFGRGYEQYF
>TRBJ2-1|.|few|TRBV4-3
TGCGCCAGCAGCCAAGAAGGGGGGGCCTACAATGAGCAGTTCTTC
CASSQEGGAYNEQFF
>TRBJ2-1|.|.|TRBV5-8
TGTGCCAGCAGCTTGAGGGCTATTGAGCAGTTCTTC
CASSLRAIEQFF
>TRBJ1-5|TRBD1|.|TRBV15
TGTGCCACCAGCACCCGTTGGACAGGGCCCAATCAGCCCCAGCATTTT
CATSTRWTGPNQPQHF
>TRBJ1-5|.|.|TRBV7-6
TGTGCCAGCAGCCTGGGACTGCCTAATCAGCCCCAGCATTTT
CASSLGLPNQPQHF
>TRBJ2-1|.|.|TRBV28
TGTGCCAGCAGGCCCCCGGGGGCAAATGAGCAGTTCTTC
CASRPPGANEQFF
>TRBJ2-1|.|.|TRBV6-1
TGTGCCAGCAGAACTAGGGGCAATGAGCAGTTCTTC
CASRTRGNEQFF
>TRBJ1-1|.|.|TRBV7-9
TGTGCCAGCAGTTTTTATGAATCTGGTGAAGCTTTCTTT
CASSFYESGEAFF
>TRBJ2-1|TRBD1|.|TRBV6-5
TGTGCCAGCAGGTCCGGGACAGGGGTTAATGAGCAGTTCTTC
CASRSGTGVNEQFF
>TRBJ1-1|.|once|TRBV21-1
TGTGCCAGCAGCTCAACCGATCCCGCGACAGGGGGCCTCACTGAAGCTTTCTTT
CASSSTDPATGGLTEAFF
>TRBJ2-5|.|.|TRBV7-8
TGTGCCAGCAGCTTAATGGAGGAGACCCAGTACTTC
CASSLMEETQYF